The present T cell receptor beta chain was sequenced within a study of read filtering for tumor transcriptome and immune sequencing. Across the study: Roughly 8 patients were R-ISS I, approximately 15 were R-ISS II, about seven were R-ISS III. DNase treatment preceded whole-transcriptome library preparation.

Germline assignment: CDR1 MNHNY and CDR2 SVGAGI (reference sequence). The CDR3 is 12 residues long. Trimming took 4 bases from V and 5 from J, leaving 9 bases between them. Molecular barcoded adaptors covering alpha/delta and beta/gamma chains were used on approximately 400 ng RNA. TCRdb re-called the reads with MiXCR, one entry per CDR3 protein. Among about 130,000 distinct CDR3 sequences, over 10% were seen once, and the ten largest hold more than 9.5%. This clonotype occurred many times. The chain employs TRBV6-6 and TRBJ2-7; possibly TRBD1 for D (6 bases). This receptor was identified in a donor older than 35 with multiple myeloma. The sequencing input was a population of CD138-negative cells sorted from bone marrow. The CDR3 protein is CASSSTGNEQYF. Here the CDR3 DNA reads TGTGCCAGCAGTTCGACAGGTAACGAGCAGTACTTC.